This T cell receptor (beta chain) was obtained from a study of CXCR3-negative and CXCR3-positive naive CD8 T cells. Background on the study: Each library gave roughly 1.4 +/- 0.3 million of approximately 130 million TRB reads. Study-level points and caveats: High diversity, comparable across both naive subsets, contrasted with much lower diversity in memory CD8+ cells. Whereas memory cells differed, naive CXCR3-negative and CXCR3-positive cells shared similar TRBV-TRBJ usage.

CD45RO-CCR7+CD27+CD95- cells counted as naive CD8+ T cells. The authors prepared UMI-labeled TRB cDNA libraries by 5' RACE. TCRdb reanalyzed the 5' RACE reads and collapses them to one entry per CDR3 protein, without DNA. This sample's table has 45,000 to 65,000 distinct CDR3 sequences. CDR1 is MGHRA, CDR2 YSYEKL, per germline. The length of the CDR3 is 13 residues. A word on this clonotype: What it binds is not known.

This receptor was obtained from a human donor in good health. Some clones in this sample may be carry-over from other donors' samples. The V call is TRBV4-1, the J call TRBJ2-1. The sequencing input was naive CXCR3- CD8+ T cells from blood. Subset in this sample: CD45RO-CCR7+CD27+CD95- naive CD8+ T cells lacking CXCR3 (TNR3-). The CDR3 spells CASSQGQHNEQFF.